Each of the 19 T cell receptor beta chains below was sequenced from the same sample in a study of CD8+CD57+ T cells in acquired aplastic anemia. According to the study, genomic DNA was the template for TCR beta VDJ and CDR3 profiling. MiXCR was run by TCRdb on the reads, yielding one entry per CDR3 protein. This sample has 150,000 or so distinct CDR3 sequences, with about half found just once. Flow cytometry had shown expanded CD8+CD57+ cells in the patients chosen for sequencing. Sequences were obtained from sorted CD4+, CD8+, or CD8+CD57+ T cells (not recorded which) from PBMCs. The receptors were sampled from a human donor with aplastic anemia.

This clonotype came up many times. The chain links TRBV4-1 to TRBJ1-5; D not certain. Germline lookup yields CDR1 MGHRA and CDR2 YSYEKL. CDR3 length: 15 amino acids. The ends were cut back, 4 bases at V and 5 bases at J, with 15 bases in the middle. The CDR3 DNA follows: TGCGCCAGCAGCCTCATCCCGGACCGGTATCAGCCCCAGCATTTT. Protein: CASSLIPDRYQPQHF.

This clonotype showed up many times. This sequence joins TRBV20-1 and TRBJ2-2; 9 positions match TRBD2. Germline V gene lookup returns CDR1 DFQATT and CDR2 SNEGSKA (reference sequence). There are 15 residues in the CDR3. Germline trimming cut 3 bases from V and 3 bases from J; bases unmatched to any gene: 5. The CDR3 bases are TGCAGTGCTAGTAAGGGACTAGCTTACACCGGGGAGCTGTTTTTT. This sequence encodes CSASKGLAYTGELFF.

Turning to this clonotype: A clone one base away is much larger, so this may be a read error. This chain uses TRBV4-3 with TRBJ2-6, with a weak D call TRBD2 (6 bases). The germline V gene has CDR1 LGHNA and CDR2 YSLEER. CDR3 length: 16 residues. CDR3 residues: CASSQVGGSGASVLTF. The CDR3 DNA reads TGCGCCAGCAGCCAAGTTGGGGGGTCTGGGGCCAGCGTCCTGACTTTC.

This clonotype was counted many times. This chain uses TRBV25-1 with TRBJ1-2, with D unresolved. CDR3 length: 14 amino acids. The ends were cut back, 8 bases at V and 8 bases at J, with 21 bases in the middle. Germline V gives CDR1 MGHDK, CDR2 SYGVNS. In DNA form, the CDR3 reads TGTGCCAGCCAAGGGTTCACAGCTTCCAGAGGCTACACCTTC. Its translation: CASQGFTASRGYTF.

In its sample, this clonotype was seen once. It may be a read error: a sequence one base away is much more abundant. The rearrangement uses TRBV7-8 and TRBJ2-1, with D perhaps matching TRBD1 (6 bases). The CDR3 totals 15 residues. Deletions cut 7 bases from V and 2 bases from J, with 15 bases between. Germline CDR1 is SGHVS and CDR2 is FQNEAQ. CDR3 amino acids: CASIQGVTPYNEQFF. CDR3 DNA sequence: TGTGCCAGCATACAGGGCGTGACCCCCTACAATGAGCAGTTCTTC.

The rearrangement uses TRBV19 and TRBJ1-2; 10 bases align to TRBD1. Germline V gene lookup returns CDR1 LNHDA and CDR2 SQIVND (reference sequence). V was pared by 9 bases and J by 4 bases, with 5 bases of the junction left unmatched. The length of the CDR3 is 13 residues. The CDR3 sequence is CARLRDRGYGYTF. The CDR3 DNA reads as TGTGCCAGACTCCGGGACAGGGGCTATGGCTACACCTTC.

On this clonotype itself: This sequence may be a read error, since a much larger clone differs from it by one base. The rearrangement joins TRBV6-1 to TRBJ1-1; D call uncertain. The V and J ends lost 6 bases and 12 bases respectively, with 14 bases between them. The CDR3 totals 11 residues. CDR1 is MNHNS and CDR2 is SASEGT in the germline V gene. The CDR3 DNA sequence: TGTGCCAGCAGAAGGCGGGGAGAGACTTTCTTT. Its translation: CASRRRGETFF.

The V gene is TRBV20-1, the J gene TRBJ1-2; D ambiguous. From germline, CDR1 is DFQATT and CDR2 SNEGSKA (reference sequence). Deletions cut 3 bases from V and 2 bases from J, with 13 bases between. The CDR3 is made up of 14 amino acids. CDR3 residues: CSASVGGQNYGYTF. The DNA for the CDR3 is TGCAGTGCTAGTGTCGGCGGTCAAAACTATGGCTACACCTTC.

The V call is TRBV3-1, the J call TRBJ2-1; 9 nucleotides match TRBD2. This CDR3 has 15 amino acids. Germline loops: CDR1 LGHDT, CDR2 YNNKEL (reference sequence). J was trimmed by 7 bases and V by 2 bases; bases with no gene match: 6. The CDR3 loop reads CASSQSGTSWNEQFF. For the CDR3, the DNA is TGTGCCAGCAGCCAATCCGGGACTAGCTGGAATGAGCAGTTCTTC.

This clonotype was seen repeatedly, ten times or more. This chain joins TRBV5-1 and TRBJ1-4; the match to TRBD1 covers 8 bases. The V gene's germline CDR1 is SGHRS and CDR2 YFSETQ. This CDR3 spans 15 amino acids. The trim removed 4 bases at V and 0 bases at J, leaving 2 bases unmatched. The CDR3 DNA reads TGCGCCAGCAGCCAGGGGGCAGCAACTAATGAAAAACTGTTTTTT. Amino acid sequence: CASSQGAATNEKLFF.

This clonotype has ten or more counts. This chain joins TRBV7-2 and TRBJ1-1; D is unclear. Germline CDR1 SGHTA, CDR2 FQGNSA. This CDR3 is built from 13 residues. V was clipped by 2 bases and J by 3 bases, with 7 bases between them. The CDR3 loop is CASSLSRYTEAFF. As DNA, the CDR3 is TGTGCCAGCAGCTTATCACGGTACACTGAAGCTTTCTTT.

Notes on this clonotype: A much more abundant neighbour one base away suggests this may be a read error. The chain couples TRBV25-1 to TRBJ2-1; 14 bases agree with TRBD2. Looked up from germline, CDR1 is MGHDK and CDR2 is SYGVNS. The CDR3 totals 17 residues. The CDR3 spells CASSQETSGRGNNEQCF. The CDR3 coding sequence is TGTGCCAGCAGCCAAGAGACTAGCGGGAGGGGTAACAATGAGCAGTGCTTC.

This clonotype appeared a single time. The J gene is TRBJ1-1, the V gene TRBV5-8; D perhaps matches TRBD1 (5 bases). CDR3 length: 15 amino acids. Germline loops: CDR1 SGHTS, CDR2 YDEGEE. Trimming took off 4 bases at V and 3 bases at J, with 16 bases between the two ends. DNA of the CDR3: TGTGCCAGCAGCCCTTGGCTAGGGGTGGACACTGAAGCTTTCTTT. Protein sequence: CASSPWLGVDTEAFF.

The V call is TRBV24-1, the J call TRBJ1-2; no clear D gene. The CDR3 runs to 13 residues. With 12 bases removed from V and 7 bases from J, the gap between germline ends came to 20 bases. From germline, CDR1 is KGHDR and CDR2 SFDVKD. The CDR3 sequence is CAVSSGDASGYTF. The CDR3 nucleotides read TGTGCCGTCTCAAGCGGCGACGCTAGTGGCTACACCTTC.

Ten or more counts support this clonotype. The chain employs TRBV9 and TRBJ2-2; 8 bases are a match to TRBD1. The length of the CDR3 is 18 residues. V lost 0 bases to trimming and J lost 2 bases; unmatched junction nucleotides: 9. Germline lookup yields CDR1 SGDLS and CDR2 YYNGEE. CDR3 in DNA: TGTGCCAGCAGCGTAGTCGCAGGGGGCCCCCTAAACACCGGGGAGCTGTTTTTT. This encodes CASSVVAGGPLNTGELFF.

This chain uses TRBV19 with TRBJ2-7, with a possible D match to TRBD2 (6 bases). Germline lookup yields CDR1 LNHDA and CDR2 SQIVND (reference sequence). This CDR3 has 14 amino acids. V was pared by 3 bases and J by 2 bases, with 11 bases between. CDR3 nucleotide sequence: TGTGCCAGTAGTATTCGGACGGGAGCCTACGAGCAGTACTTC. It codes for CASSIRTGAYEQYF.

This clonotype came up many times. DNA of the CDR3: TGCGCCAGCAGCACTAGCGGGGTTTACAATGAGCAGTTCTTC. Amino acid sequence: CASSTSGVYNEQFF. V gene TRBV5-1 combines with J gene TRBJ2-1, with 10 bases fitting TRBD2. This CDR3 region has 14 residues. Germline-derived CDR1 and CDR2 are SGHRS and YFSETQ. The J segment lost 4 bases and the V segment lost 4 bases, leaving 2 bases of the junction unmatched.

This clonotype was seen a handful of times. A much larger clone sits a single nucleotide away, making a read error possible. The chain employs TRBV7-2 and TRBJ1-3, with D unresolved. Trimming removed 5 bases at V and 8 bases at J, with 19 bases between. The CDR3 runs 15 residues. In germline, CDR1 is SGHTA, CDR2 FQGNSA. This CDR3 is CASSPLNWGRDTIYF. The CDR3 coding sequence is TGTGCCAGCAGCCCATTAAACTGGGGAAGAGACACCATATATTTT.

Details on this clonotype: An end of the junction differs from the germline gene, which may be a read error. The chain uses TRBV9 and TRBJ2-7; TRBD1 matches at 7 bases. The CDR3 length is 15 residues. Germline CDR1 SGDLS, CDR2 YYNGEE. DNA of the CDR3: TGCGCCAGCAGCGCCGGGACAGCTAACCTCTACGAGCAGTGCTTC. Its protein product is CASSAGTANLYEQCF.